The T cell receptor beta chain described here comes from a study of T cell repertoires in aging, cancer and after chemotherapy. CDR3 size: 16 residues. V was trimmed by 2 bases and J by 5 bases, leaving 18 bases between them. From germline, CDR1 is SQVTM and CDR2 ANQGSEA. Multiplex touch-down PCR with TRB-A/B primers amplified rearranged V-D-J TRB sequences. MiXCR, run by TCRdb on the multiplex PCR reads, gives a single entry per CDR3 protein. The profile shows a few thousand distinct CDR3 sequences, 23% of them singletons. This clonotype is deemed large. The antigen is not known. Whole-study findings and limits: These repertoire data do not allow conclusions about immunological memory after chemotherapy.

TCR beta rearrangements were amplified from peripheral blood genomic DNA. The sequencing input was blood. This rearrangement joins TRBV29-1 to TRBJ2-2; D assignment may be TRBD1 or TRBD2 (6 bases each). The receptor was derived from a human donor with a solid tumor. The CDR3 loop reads CSVEKGEVGGTGELFF. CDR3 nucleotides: TGCAGCGTTGAAAAGGGGGAGGTTGGAGGAACCGGGGAGCTGTTTTTT.